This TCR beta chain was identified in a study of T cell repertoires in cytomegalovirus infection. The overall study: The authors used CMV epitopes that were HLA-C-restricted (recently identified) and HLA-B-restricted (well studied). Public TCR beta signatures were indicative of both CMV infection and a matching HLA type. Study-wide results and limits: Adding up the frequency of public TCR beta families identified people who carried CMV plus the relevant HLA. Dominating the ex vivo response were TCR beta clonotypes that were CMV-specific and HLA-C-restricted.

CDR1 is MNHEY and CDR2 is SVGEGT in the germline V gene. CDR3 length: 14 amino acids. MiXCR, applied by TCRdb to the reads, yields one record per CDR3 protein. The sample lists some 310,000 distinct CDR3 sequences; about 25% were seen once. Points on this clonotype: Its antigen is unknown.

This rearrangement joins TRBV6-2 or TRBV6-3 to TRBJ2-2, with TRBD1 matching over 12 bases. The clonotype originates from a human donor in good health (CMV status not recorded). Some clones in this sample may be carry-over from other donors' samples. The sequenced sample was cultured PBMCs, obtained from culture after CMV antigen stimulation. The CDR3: CATGQGAQTGELFF. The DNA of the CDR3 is TGTGCGACGGGACAGGGGGCGCAGACCGGGGAGCTGTTTTTT.